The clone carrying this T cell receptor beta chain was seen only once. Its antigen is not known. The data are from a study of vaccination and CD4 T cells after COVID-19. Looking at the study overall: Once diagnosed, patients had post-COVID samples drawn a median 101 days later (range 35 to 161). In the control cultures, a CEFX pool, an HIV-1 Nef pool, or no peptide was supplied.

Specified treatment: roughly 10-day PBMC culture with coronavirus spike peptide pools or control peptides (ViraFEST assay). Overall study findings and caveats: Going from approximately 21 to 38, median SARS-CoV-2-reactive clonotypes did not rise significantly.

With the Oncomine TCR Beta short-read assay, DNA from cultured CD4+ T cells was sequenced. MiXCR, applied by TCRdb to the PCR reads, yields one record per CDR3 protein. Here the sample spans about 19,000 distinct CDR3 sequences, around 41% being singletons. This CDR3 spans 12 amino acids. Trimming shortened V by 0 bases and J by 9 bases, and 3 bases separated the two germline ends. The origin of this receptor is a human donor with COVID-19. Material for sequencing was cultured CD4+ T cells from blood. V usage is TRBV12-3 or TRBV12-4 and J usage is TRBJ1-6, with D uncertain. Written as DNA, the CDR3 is TGTGCCAGCAGTTTAGCGGGTTCACCCCTCCACTTT. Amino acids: CASSLAGSPLHF.